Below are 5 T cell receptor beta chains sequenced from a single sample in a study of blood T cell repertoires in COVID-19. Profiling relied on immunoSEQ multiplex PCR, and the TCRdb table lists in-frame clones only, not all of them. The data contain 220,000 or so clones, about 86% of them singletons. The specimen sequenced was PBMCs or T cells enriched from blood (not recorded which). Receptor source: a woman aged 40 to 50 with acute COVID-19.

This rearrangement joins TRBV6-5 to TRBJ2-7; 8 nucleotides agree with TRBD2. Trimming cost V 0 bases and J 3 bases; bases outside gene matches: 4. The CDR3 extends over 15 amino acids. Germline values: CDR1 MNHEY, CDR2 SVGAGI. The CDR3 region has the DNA TGTGCCAGCAGTTACTCGGTGAGCGGGAGCTACGAGCAGTACTTC. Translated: CASSYSVSGSYEQYF.

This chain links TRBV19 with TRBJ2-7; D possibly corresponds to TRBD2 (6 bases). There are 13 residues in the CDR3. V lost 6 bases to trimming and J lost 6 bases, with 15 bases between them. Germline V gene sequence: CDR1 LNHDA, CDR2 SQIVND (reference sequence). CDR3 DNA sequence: TGTGCCAGTAGCTGGGGACTCACCTCCGAGCAGTACTTC. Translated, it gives CASSWGLTSEQYF.

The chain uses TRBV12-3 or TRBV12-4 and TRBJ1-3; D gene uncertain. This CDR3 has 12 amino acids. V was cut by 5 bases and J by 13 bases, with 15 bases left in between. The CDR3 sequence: CASSPIGVRIYF. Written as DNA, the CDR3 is TGTGCCAGCAGTCCCATCGGGGTCCGTATATATTTT.

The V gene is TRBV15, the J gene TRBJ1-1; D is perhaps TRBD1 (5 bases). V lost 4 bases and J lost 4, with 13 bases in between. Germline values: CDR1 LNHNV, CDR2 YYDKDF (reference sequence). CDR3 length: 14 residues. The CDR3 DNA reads TGTGCCACCAGCAAAGAGGGACTGAGCACTGAAGCTTTCTTT. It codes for CATSKEGLSTEAFF. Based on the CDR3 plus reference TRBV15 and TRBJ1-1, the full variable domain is DAMVIQNPRYQVTQFGKPVTLSCSQTLNHNVMYWYQQKSSQAPKLLFHYYDKDFNNEADTPDNFQSRRPNTSFCFLDIRSPGLGDTAMYLCATSKEGLSTEAFFGQGTRLTVV.

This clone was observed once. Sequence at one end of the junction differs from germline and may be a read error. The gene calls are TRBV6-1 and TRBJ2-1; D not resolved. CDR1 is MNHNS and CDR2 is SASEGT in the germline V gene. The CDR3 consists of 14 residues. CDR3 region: CASRDGYSYNEQFF. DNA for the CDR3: TGTGCCAGCCGTGACGGGTACTCCTACAATGAGCAGTTCTTC.